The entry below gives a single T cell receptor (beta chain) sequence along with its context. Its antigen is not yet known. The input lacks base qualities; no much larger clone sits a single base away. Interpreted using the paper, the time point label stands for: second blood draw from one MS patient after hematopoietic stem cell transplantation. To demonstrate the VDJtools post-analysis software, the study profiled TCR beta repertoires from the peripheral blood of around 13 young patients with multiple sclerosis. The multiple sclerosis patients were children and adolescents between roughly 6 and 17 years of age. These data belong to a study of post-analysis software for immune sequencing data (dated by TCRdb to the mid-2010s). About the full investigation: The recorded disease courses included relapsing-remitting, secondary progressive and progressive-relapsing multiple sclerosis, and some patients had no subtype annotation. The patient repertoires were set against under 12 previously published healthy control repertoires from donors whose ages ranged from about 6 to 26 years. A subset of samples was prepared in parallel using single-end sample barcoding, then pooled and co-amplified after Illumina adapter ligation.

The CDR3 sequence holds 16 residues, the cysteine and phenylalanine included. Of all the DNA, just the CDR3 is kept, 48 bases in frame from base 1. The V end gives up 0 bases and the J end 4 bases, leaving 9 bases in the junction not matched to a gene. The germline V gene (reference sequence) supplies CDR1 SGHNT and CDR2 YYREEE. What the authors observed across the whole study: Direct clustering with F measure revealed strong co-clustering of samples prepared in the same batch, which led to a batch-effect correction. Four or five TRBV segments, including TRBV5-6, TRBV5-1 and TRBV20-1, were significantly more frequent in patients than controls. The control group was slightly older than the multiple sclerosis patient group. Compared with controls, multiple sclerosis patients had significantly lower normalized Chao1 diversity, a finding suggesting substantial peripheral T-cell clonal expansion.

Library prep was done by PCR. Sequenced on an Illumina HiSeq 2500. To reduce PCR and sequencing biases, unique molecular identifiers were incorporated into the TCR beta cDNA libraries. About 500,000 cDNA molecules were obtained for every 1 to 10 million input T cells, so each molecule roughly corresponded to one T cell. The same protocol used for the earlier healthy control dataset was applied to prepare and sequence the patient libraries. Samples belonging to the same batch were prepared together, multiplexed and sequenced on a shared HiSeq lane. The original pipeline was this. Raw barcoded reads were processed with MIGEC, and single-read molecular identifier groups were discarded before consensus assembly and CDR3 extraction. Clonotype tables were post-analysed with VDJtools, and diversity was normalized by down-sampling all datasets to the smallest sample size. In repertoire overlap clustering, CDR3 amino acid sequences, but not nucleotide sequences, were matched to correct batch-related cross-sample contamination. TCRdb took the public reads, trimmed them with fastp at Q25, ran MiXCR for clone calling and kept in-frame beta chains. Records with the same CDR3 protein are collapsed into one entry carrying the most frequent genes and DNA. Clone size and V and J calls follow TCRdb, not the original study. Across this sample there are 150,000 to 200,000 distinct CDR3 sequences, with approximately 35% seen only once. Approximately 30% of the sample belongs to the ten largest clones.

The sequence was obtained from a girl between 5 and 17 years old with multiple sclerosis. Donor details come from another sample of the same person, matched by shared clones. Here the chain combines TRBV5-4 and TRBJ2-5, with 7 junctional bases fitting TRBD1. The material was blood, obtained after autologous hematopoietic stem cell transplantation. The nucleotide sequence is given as TGTGCCAGCAGCTTGGACGCAGGGGGTTCGGGAGAGACCCAGTACTTC. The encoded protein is CASSLDAGGSGETQYF.